Presented here are 3 T cell receptor beta chains from one specimen sequenced in a study of OX40 agonist ivuxolimab in advanced cancers. Library generation was performed with the immunoSEQ multiplex PCR assay. This immuneACCESS table, as held by TCRdb, lists in-frame sequences with V and J called but not all clones. Of the missing ones, under half trace to an unresolved V gene in checked studies; the others have no known cause. The sample records some 59,000 clones, roughly 88% of which are singletons. Jointly, the top ten make up 4.8% of the sample. Material: CD4+ or CD8+ T cells sorted from blood, obtained in a trial of the OX40 agonist ivuxolimab. The receptors here all came from an adult with an advanced solid tumor such as melanoma, head and neck, liver or kidney cancer.

This chain links TRBV11-2 with TRBJ2-6; the match to TRBD1 covers 11 bases. The CDR3 sequence is 19 residues long. CDR1 and CDR2 from the germline V gene are SGHAT and FQNNGV. J lost 0 bases, V lost 4 bases, and 8 bases had no gene match. The CDR3 spells CASSSPRGTGGSGANVLTF. CDR3 sequence (DNA): TGTGCCAGCAGCTCGCCGAGGGGGACAGGGGGCTCTGGGGCCAACGTCCTGACTTTC.

V usage is TRBV7-2 and J usage is TRBJ2-4; TRBD2 agrees at 7 bases. Germline loops: CDR1 SGHTA, CDR2 FQGNSA. Trimming at V came to 4 bases and at J to 2 bases, leaving 11 bases not matched to a gene. CDR3 length: 17 residues. CDR3 DNA: TGTGCCAGCAGCTCAGGGAGGGTCGGGGCCTCCAAAAACATTCAGTACTTC. It specifies CASSSGRVGASKNIQYF.

The J gene is TRBJ1-2, the V gene TRBV5-6, with D maybe TRBD1 (5 bases). The CDR3 contains 14 residues. Germline V gene sequence: CDR1 SGHDT, CDR2 YYEEEE. The V and J ends lost 0 bases and 7 bases respectively, with 13 bases between them. The CDR3 bases are TGTGCCAGCAGCTTGGCTGACGGGGGAAGTGGCTACACCTTC. Translated, it gives CASSLADGGSGYTF.